The rows below give T cell receptor beta chains drawn from one sample of a study of cytomegalovirus exposure and HLA in healthy donors. Only in-frame clones appear in the TCRdb table, and some are missing; sequencing was by immunoSEQ multiplex PCR. The data hold under 200,000 clones, with 80% observed a single time. The sample was PBMCs. These TCRs come from a human donor in good health. Each CDR3 is given with its conserved first and last residue. Fields, in order: D gene, J gene, clone size, V gene, CDR3 length, CDR3 protein, CDR3 DNA. The D gene is left open where the match is weak. The listing skips clone size in some rows; elsewhere it reads once, few, many or a size class.

D: TRBD2; J: TRBJ2-5; size: -; V: TRBV10-2; length: 14; CDR3: CASGRAGDQETQYF; DNA: TGCGCCAGCGGGCGAGCGGGGGACCAAGAGACCCAGTACTTC
D: -; J: TRBJ2-5; size: few; V: TRBV27; length: 14; CDR3: CASSHLQGKETQYF; DNA: TGTGCCAGCAGCCACCTACAGGGAAAAGAGACCCAGTACTTC
D: -; J: TRBJ2-1; size: -; V: TRBV29-1; length: 14; CDR3: CSVARLGSSNEQFF; DNA: TGCAGCGTCGCCAGACTAGGTTCTTCCAATGAGCAGTTCTTC
D: -; J: TRBJ1-1; size: -; V: TRBV7-2; length: 14; CDR3: CASSPQWGDTEAFF; DNA: TGTGCCAGCAGCCCGCAGTGGGGGGACACTGAAGCTTTCTTT
D: -; J: TRBJ2-2; size: -; V: TRBV29-1; length: 15; CDR3: CSVGRRLANTGELFF; DNA: TGCAGCGTTGGTAGGAGACTCGCGAACACCGGGGAGCTGTTTTTT
D: TRBD2; J: TRBJ2-2; size: -; V: TRBV4-1; length: 17; CDR3: CASSQYLADMNTGELFF; DNA: TGCGCCAGCAGCCAATACCTAGCGGATATGAACACCGGGGAGCTGTTTTTT
D: -; J: TRBJ1-6; size: -; V: TRBV5-1; length: 15; CDR3: CASSLDRPYNSPLHF; DNA: TGCGCCAGCAGCTTGGACAGACCCTATAATTCACCCCTCCACTTT
D: -; J: TRBJ1-1; size: few; V: TRBV6-1; length: 11; CDR3: CASIRNTEAFF; DNA: TGTGCCAGCATCCGGAACACTGAAGCTTTCTTT
D: -; J: TRBJ1-1; size: -; V: TRBV27; length: 12; CDR3: CASSPRWGRTFF; DNA: TGTGCCAGCAGCCCCAGGTGGGGCAGAACTTTCTTT
D: -; J: TRBJ2-7; size: -; V: TRBV6-1; length: 13; CDR3: CASTNNLYEEQYF; DNA: TGTGCCAGTACTAATAATCTTTACGAAGAGCAGTACTTC
D: TRBD1; J: TRBJ1-4; size: -; V: TRBV27; length: 14; CDR3: CASRRDRVMEKLFF; DNA: TGTGCCAGCAGACGGGACAGGGTTATGGAAAAACTGTTTTTT
D: TRBD2; J: TRBJ2-7; size: once; V: TRBV11-2; length: 15; CDR3: CASSLTSGIVYEQYF; DNA: TGTGCCAGCAGCTTGACTAGCGGGATTGTCTACGAGCAGTACTTC
D: -; J: TRBJ1-6; size: -; V: TRBV14; length: 12; CDR3: CASSQESSPLHF; DNA: TGTGCCAGCAGCCAAGAGAGTTCACCCCTCCACTTT
D: -; J: TRBJ1-5; size: -; V: TRBV12-5; length: 15; CDR3: CASGTSTNSNQPQHF; DNA: TGTGCTAGTGGTACATCAACCAATAGCAATCAGCCCCAGCATTTT
D: TRBD1; J: TRBJ2-7; size: -; V: TRBV13; length: 16; CDR3: CASSLGWDSEFYEQYF; DNA: TGTGCCAGCAGCTTAGGGTGGGACAGCGAATTCTACGAGCAGTACTTC